This paragraph reports one T cell receptor (beta chain). The source of the sample is a study of blood T cell repertoires in COVID-19. Study-wide background: Samples came from the United States, Italy and Spain, spanning acute and convalescent COVID-19. T cells, B-cell-depleted T cells, or PBMCs supplied cDNA or gDNA.

Patients at the Seattle site were enrolled during active infection and followed longitudinally. Germline loops: CDR1 MDHEN, CDR2 SYDVKM. Trimming stripped 6 bases from V and 0 bases from J, with 24 bases between. This CDR3 contains 19 residues. Measured with immunoSEQ multiplex PCR; TCRdb has only the in-frame clones, and not every one. The table includes about 87,000 clones, about 85% detected once. This sequence joins TRBV28 and TRBJ1-5; tentatively, D is TRBD1 (6 bases). This receptor was obtained from a woman older than 75 with COVID-19, enrolled during active disease. What was sequenced was peripheral blood. The CDR3 here is CASSTPGAHPINSNQPQHF. CDR3 bases: TGTGCCAGCAGCACCCCAGGGGCACACCCGATAAATAGCAATCAGCCCCAGCATTTT.